This TCR beta chain was profiled in a study of vaccination and CD4 T cells after COVID-19. Study background: Sampling post-COVID took place a median roughly 92 days after diagnosis (range 35 to 161).

This clonotype occurred a few times. The target antigen is unknown. Trimming shortened V by 3 bases and J by 0 bases, and 18 bases separated the two germline ends. CDR1 MNHEY and CDR2 SVGEGT come from the germline V gene. CDR3 length equals 18 residues. As for treatment: approximately 9-day PBMC culture with coronavirus spike peptide pools or control peptides (ViraFEST assay). Positive PCR results dated from March to December 2020, before the US Alpha, Beta and Delta variants. Half the medium was exchanged for fresh IL-2 medium on days 3 and 7. Oncomine TCR Beta short-read sequencing was applied to DNA from cultured CD4+ T cells. The authors extracted genomic DNA from cultured CD4+ T cells. TCRdb processed the PCR reads anew with MiXCR; each CDR3 protein has one entry. The data show fewer than 5,000 distinct CDR3 sequences, around 40% seen once.

Sequenced material: CD4+ T cells from blood, cultured in vitro. This chain joins TRBV6-2 or TRBV6-3 and TRBJ1-5; D is unclear. The source of this sequence is a human donor who had recovered from COVID-19. CDR3: CASSYGGALANSNQPQHF. The CDR3 region has the DNA TGTGCCAGCAGTTATGGTGGCGCCCTCGCGAATAGCAATCAGCCCCAGCATTTT.